A single T cell receptor beta chain is shown here with its context. This sample was taken from a study of blood T cell repertoires in COVID-19. Study context: The United States, Italy and Spain supplied acute and convalescent COVID-19 samples.

TCRdb keeps only in-frame clones here, not all; method: immunoSEQ multiplex PCR. Of roughly 66,000 clones detected, 91% appear once; the ten largest clones hold around 6.7%. Germline values: CDR1 LNHDA, CDR2 SQIVND (reference sequence). This CDR3 has 13 amino acids. V gave up 4 bases and J gave up 7 bases; unmatched junction bases: 4. Specimen: peripheral blood. The rearrangement joins TRBV19 to TRBJ1-1; 9 nucleotides match TRBD1. This sequence was found in a human donor in a cohort sampled during active COVID-19. The CDR3 coding sequence is TGTGCCAGTAGTACGGACAGGGGAGGTGAAGCTTTCTTT. Translating gives CASSTDRGGEAFF. Complete variable domain (other parts from reference TRBV19 and TRBJ1-1): DGGITQSPKYLFRKEGQNVTLSCEQNLNHDAMYWYRQDPGQGLRLIYYSQIVNDFQKGDIAEGYSVSREKKESFPLTVTSAQKNPTAFYLCASSTDRGGEAFFGQGTRLTVV.